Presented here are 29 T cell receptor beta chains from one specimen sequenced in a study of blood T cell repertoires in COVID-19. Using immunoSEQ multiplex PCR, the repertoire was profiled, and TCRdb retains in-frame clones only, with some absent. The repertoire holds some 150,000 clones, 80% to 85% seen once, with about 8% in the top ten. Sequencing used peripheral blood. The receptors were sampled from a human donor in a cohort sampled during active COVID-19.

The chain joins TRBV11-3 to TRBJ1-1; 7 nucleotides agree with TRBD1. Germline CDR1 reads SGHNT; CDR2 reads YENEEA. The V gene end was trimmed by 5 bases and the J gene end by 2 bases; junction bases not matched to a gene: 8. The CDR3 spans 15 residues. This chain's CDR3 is CASSRDSGGNTEAFF. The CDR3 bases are TGTGCCAGCAGCCGAGATTCAGGGGGAAACACTGAAGCTTTCTTT.

The CDR3 sequence is CASSLAGGNTIYF. As DNA, the CDR3 is TGCGCCAGCAGCTTGGCCGGGGGAAACACCATATATTTT. This chain connects TRBV5-1 to TRBJ1-3; D unresolved. The germline CDR1 and CDR2 sequences are SGHRS and YFSETQ. V dropped 0 bases and J dropped 4 bases, with 5 bases sitting between them. This CDR3 contains 13 residues.

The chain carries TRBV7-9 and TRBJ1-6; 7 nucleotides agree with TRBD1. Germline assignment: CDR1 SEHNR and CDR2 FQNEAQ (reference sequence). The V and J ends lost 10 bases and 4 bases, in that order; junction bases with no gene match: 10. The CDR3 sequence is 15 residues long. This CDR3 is CAIQRDSSYNSPLHF. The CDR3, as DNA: TGTGCCATTCAACGGGACAGCTCATATAATTCACCCCTCCACTTT.

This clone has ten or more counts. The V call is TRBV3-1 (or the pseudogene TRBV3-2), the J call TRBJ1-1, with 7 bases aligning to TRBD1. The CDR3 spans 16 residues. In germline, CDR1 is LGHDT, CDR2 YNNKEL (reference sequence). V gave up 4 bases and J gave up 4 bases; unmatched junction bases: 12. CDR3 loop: CASSPTGSLLRTEAFF. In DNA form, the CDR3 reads TGTGCCAGCAGCCCGACAGGGTCGCTATTACGCACTGAAGCTTTCTTT.

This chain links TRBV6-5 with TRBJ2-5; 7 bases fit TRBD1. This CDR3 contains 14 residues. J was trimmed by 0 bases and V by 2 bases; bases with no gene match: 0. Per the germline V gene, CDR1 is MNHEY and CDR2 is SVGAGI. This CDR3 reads CASSYDRDQETQYF. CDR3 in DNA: TGTGCCAGCAGTTACGACAGGGACCAAGAGACCCAGTACTTC.

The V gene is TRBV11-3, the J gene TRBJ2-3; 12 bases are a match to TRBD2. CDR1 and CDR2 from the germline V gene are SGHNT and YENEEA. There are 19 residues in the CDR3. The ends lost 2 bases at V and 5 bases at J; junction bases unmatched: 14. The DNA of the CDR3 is TGTGCCAGCAGCTTACGTCGTTCGTCTAGCGGGGGGGCATTAGATACGCAGTATTTT. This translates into CASSLRRSSSGGALDTQYF. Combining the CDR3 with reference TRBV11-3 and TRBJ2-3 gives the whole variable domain EAGVVQSPRYKIIEKKQPVAFWCNPISGHNTLYWYLQNLGQGPELLIRYENEEAVDDSQLPKDRFSAERLKGVDSTLKIQPAELGDSAVYLCASSLRRSSSGGALDTQYFGPGTRLTVL.

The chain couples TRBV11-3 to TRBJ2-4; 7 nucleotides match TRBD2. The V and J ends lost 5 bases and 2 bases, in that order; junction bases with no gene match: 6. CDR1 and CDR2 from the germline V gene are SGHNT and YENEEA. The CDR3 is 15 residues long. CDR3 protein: CASSPGSGTKNIQYF. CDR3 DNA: TGTGCCAGCAGCCCTGGGAGCGGGACCAAAAACATTCAGTACTTC.

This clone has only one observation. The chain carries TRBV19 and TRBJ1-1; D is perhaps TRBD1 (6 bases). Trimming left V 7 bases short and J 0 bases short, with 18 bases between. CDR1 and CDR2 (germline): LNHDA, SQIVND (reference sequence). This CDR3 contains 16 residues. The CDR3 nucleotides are TGTGCCAGTACCCAGGGAGGGGCAGGGGTGAACACTGAAGCTTTCTTT. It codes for CASTQGGAGVNTEAFF.

Written as DNA, the CDR3 is TGTGCCAGCAGTTCCGGGACAGCACAAGAGACCCAGTACTTC. It encodes CASSSGTAQETQYF. This chain links TRBV7-9 with TRBJ2-5; TRBD1 matches at 7 bases. V dropped 6 bases and J dropped 2; count of bases not matched to a gene: 6. This CDR3 contains 14 residues. The V gene's germline CDR1 is SEHNR and CDR2 FQNEAQ (reference sequence). Full variable domain (outside the CDR3, taken from reference TRBV7-9 and TRBJ2-5): DTGVSQNPRHKITKRGQNVTFRCDPISEHNRLYWYRQTLGQGPEFLTYFQNEAQLEKSRLLSDRFSAERPKGSFSTLEIQRTEQGDSAMYLCASSSGTAQETQYFGPGTRLLVL.

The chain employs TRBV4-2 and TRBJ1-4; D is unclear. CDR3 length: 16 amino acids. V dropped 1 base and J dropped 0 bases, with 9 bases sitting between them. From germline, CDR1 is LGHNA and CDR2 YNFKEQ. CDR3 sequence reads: CASSQAHVATNEKLFF. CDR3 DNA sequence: TGTGCCAGCAGCCAAGCGCACGTAGCAACTAATGAAAAACTGTTTTTT.

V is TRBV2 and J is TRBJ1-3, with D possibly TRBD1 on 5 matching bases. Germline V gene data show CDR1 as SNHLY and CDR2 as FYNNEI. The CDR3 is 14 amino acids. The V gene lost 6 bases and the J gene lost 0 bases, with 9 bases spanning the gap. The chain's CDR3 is CASRTGSSGNTIYF. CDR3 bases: TGTGCCAGCAGAACAGGATCCTCTGGAAACACCATATATTTT.

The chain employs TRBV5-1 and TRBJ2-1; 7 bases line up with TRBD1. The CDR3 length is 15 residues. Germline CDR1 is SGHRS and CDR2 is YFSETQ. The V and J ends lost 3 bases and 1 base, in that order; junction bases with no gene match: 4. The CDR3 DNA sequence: TGCGCCAGCAGCTCGCGACAGGGTTCCTACAATGAGCAGTTCTTC. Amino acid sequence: CASSSRQGSYNEQFF.

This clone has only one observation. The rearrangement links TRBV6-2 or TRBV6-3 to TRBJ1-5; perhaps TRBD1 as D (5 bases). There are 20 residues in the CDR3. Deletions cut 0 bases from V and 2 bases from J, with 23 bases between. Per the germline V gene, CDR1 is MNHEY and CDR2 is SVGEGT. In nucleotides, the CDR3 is TGTGCCAGCAGTTACTCGATAGCCGGTAACGCGTGGGGGGGCAATCAGCCCCAGCATTTT. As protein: CASSYSIAGNAWGGNQPQHF.

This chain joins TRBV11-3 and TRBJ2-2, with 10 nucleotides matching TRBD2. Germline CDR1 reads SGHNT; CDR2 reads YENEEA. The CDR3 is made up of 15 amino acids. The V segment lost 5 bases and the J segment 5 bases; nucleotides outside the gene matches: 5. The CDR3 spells CASSPRTSGTGELFF. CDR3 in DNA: TGTGCCAGCAGCCCACGGACTAGCGGTACCGGGGAGCTGTTTTTT.

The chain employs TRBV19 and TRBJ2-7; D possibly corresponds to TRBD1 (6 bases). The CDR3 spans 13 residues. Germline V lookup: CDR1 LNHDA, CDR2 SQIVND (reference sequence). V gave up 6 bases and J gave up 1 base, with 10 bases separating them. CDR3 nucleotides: TGTGCCAGTAGCGGGACACCGTCCTACGAGCAGTACTTC. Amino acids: CASSGTPSYEQYF.

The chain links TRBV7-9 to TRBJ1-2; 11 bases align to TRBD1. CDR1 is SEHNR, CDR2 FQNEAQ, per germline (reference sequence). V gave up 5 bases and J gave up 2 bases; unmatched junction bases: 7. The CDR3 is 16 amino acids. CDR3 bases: TGTGCCAGCAGCCGGACAGGGGGCTCCCCCAACTATGGCTACACCTTC. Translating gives CASSRTGGSPNYGYTF.

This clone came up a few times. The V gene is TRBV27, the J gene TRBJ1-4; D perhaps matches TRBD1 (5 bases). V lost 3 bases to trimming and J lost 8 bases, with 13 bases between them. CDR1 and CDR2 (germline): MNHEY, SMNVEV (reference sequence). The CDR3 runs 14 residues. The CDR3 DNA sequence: TGTGCCAGCAGTTTTGGACATTTGACAGAAAAACTGTTTTTT. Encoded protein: CASSFGHLTEKLFF.

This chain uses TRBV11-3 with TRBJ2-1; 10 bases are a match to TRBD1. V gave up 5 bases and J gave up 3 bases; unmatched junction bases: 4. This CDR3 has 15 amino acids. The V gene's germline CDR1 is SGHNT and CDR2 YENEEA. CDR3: CASSQGQGGYNEQFF. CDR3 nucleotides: TGTGCCAGCAGCCAAGGACAGGGGGGCTACAATGAGCAGTTCTTC.

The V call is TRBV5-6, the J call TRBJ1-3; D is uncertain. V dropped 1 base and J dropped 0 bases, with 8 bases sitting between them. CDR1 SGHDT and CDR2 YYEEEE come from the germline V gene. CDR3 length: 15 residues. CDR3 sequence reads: CASSLIRSSGNTIYF. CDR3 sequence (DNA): TGTGCCAGCAGCTTGATACGGAGCTCTGGAAACACCATATATTTT.

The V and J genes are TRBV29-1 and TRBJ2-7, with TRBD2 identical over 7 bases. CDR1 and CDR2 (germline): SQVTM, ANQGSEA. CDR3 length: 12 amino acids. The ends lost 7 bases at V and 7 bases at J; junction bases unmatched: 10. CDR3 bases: TGCAGCGCCGGACGGGGGGATGGGGAGCAGTACTTC. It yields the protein CSAGRGDGEQYF.

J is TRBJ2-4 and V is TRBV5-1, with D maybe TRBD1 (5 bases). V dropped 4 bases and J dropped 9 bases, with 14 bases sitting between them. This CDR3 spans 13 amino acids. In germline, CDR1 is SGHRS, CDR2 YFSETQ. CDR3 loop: CASSKPGMFIQYF. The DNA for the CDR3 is TGCGCCAGCAGCAAACCAGGGATGTTCATTCAGTACTTC.

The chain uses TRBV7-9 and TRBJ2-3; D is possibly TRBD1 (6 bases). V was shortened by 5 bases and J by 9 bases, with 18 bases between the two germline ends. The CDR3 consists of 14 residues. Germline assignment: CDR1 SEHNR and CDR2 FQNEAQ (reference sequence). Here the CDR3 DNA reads TGTGCCAGCAGCCCCGCCAGCCCCGGGACAACGCAGTATTTT. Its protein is CASSPASPGTTQYF.

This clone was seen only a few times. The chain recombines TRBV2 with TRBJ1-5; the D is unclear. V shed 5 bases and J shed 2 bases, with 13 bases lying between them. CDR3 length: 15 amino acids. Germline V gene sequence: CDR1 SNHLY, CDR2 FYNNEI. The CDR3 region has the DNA TGTGCCAGCAGTCTTTCGCGGGCGGGCAATCAGCCCCAGCATTTT. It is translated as CASSLSRAGNQPQHF.

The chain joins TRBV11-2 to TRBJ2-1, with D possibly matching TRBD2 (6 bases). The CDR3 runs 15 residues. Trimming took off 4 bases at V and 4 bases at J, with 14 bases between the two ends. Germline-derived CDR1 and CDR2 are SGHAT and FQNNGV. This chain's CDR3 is CASSSRDGQYNEQFF. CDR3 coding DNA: TGTGCCAGCAGCTCGCGGGACGGACAATACAATGAGCAGTTCTTC.

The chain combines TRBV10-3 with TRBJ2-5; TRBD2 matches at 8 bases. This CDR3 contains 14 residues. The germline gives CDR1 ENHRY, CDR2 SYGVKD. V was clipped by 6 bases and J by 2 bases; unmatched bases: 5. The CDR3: CAIRAAGGQETQYF. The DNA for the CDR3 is TGTGCCATCAGGGCCGCGGGGGGACAAGAGACCCAGTACTTC.

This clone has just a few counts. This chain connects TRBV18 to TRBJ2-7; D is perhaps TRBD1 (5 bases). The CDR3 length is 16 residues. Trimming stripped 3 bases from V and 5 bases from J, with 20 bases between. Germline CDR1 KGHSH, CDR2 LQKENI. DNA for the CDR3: TGTGCCAGCTCACCCCTTCGGCAGGGCATTACTGACGAGCAGTACTTC. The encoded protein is CASSPLRQGITDEQYF.

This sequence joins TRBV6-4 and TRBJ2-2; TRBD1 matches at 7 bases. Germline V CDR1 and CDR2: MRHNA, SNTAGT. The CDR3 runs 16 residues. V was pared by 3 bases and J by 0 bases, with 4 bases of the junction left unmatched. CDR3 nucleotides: TGTGCCAGCAGTGATCGGCAGGGGGCGAACACCGGGGAGCTGTTTTTT. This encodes CASSDRQGANTGELFF.

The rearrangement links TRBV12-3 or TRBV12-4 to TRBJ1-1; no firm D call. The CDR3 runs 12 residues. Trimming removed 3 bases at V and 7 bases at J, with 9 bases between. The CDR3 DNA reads TGTGCCAGCAGTTTGACGCGGGGTGAAGCTTTCTTT. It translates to CASSLTRGEAFF.

This chain's CDR3 is CASSRSGTGPEKLFF. In DNA, the CDR3 is TGTGCCAGCAGCCGTAGTGGGACAGGGCCTGAAAAACTGTTTTTT. The V and J genes are TRBV9 and TRBJ1-4; 9 bases align to TRBD1. This CDR3 spans 15 amino acids. V lost 4 bases, J lost 7 bases, and 8 bases stayed unmatched. CDR1 and CDR2 (germline): SGDLS, YYNGEE. Drawing the rest from reference TRBV9 and TRBJ1-4, the complete variable domain is DSGVTQTPKHLITATGQRVTLRCSPRSGDLSVYWYQQSLDQGLQFLIQYYNGEERAKGNILERFSAQQFPDLHSELNLSSLELGDSALYFCASSRSGTGPEKLFFGSGTQLSVL.